This record concerns one T cell receptor beta chain sequence. In the original analysis: Estimated nucleated cell counts came from reference gene primer amplification. The data were produced by immunoSEQ multiplex PCR, yet TCRdb's version contains in-frame clones alone and is incomplete. V and J calls and clone size are those listed in that table; D and trimming were worked out from the DNA. This sample has approximately 130,000 clones, with about 80% found just once. The data stem from a study of blood T cell repertoires in COVID-19. About the research overall: Specimens from acute and convalescent COVID-19 originated in the United States, Italy and Spain. Sources were T cells, B-cell-depleted T cells, or PBMCs; the material itself was cDNA or gDNA.

The CDR3 loop spans 16 amino acids. The J segment lost 5 bases and the V segment lost 5 bases, leaving 6 bases of the junction unmatched. Germline V gene sequence: CDR1 LNHDA, CDR2 SQIVND (reference sequence). V and J are TRBV19 and TRBJ1-6; TRBD1 agrees at 10 bases. The specimen sequenced was peripheral blood. The sequence was collected from a human donor in a cohort sampled during active COVID-19. Here the CDR3 DNA reads TGTGCCAGTAGTCGTCCCGGGACAGGGGATAATTCACCCCTCCACTTT. Amino acids: CASSRPGTGDNSPLHF.